The 16 T cell receptor beta chains below come from one sample, sequenced in a study of T cells after yellow fever vaccination. One entry per CDR3 protein, called by TCRdb with MiXCR from the 5' RACE reads. The sample carries hundreds of thousands of distinct CDR3 sequences, under 25% recorded once. The sequencing here drew on PBMCs, taken 15 days after the yellow fever booster vaccination. All receptors come from a man in his thirties or forties who received the YFV17D yellow fever vaccine.

This clonotype was detected only a few times. The gene calls are TRBV7-2 and TRBJ2-5; D remains unclear. Germline V gene sequence: CDR1 SGHTA, CDR2 FQGNSA. CDR3 length: 14 amino acids. The V end was cut by 4 bases, the J end by 2 bases, with 11 bases between. For the CDR3, the DNA is TGTGCCAGCAGCTCTGCAGGTTTGCAAGAGACCCAGTACTTC. This translates into CASSSAGLQETQYF.

This clonotype was counted only a few times. The chain is built from TRBV5-6 and TRBJ1-5, with D possibly TRBD1 on 5 matching bases. Germline V CDR1 and CDR2: SGHDT, YYEEEE. The CDR3 is 17 amino acids. Trimming left V 1 base short and J 3 bases short, with 17 bases between. This CDR3 reads CASSLYPTGIDNQPQHF. The CDR3 nucleotides read TGTGCCAGCAGCTTGTACCCAACAGGAATAGACAATCAGCCCCAGCATTTT.

The V call is TRBV30, the J call TRBJ2-1, with TRBD2 matching 9 bases. The CDR3 consists of 12 residues. Germline V lookup: CDR1 GTSNPN, CDR2 SVGIG (reference sequence). Germline trimming cut 1 base from V and 14 bases from J; bases unmatched to any gene: 6. The CDR3 region has the DNA TGTGCCTGGAGTGGGGCTAGCGGGATGAAGTTCTTC. As protein: CAWSGASGMKFF.

This chain joins TRBV11-3 and TRBJ2-7, with a possible D match to TRBD2 (5 bases). CDR3 size: 16 residues. The V gene's germline CDR1 is SGHNT and CDR2 YENEEA. V was shortened by 2 bases and J by 5 bases, with 19 bases between the two germline ends. CDR3 sequence reads: CASSLSNSALLDEQYF. The DNA of the CDR3 is TGTGCCAGCAGCTTATCCAACAGCGCTCTACTAGACGAGCAGTACTTC.

This clonotype was counted between two and nine times. The chain has TRBV7-9 and TRBJ1-3; D is undetermined. Germline V CDR1 and CDR2: SEHNR, FQNEAQ (reference sequence). The CDR3 extends over 15 amino acids. V was trimmed by 0 bases and J by 0 bases, leaving 6 bases between them. The CDR3 DNA reads TGTGCCAGCAGCTTAGCGGGGTTCTCTGGAAACACCATATATTTT. This encodes CASSLAGFSGNTIYF.

This sequence joins TRBV5-6 and TRBJ1-5; no reliable D call. Trimming shortened V by 3 bases and J by 7 bases, and 11 bases separated the two germline ends. Germline V gives CDR1 SGHDT, CDR2 YYEEEE. The CDR3 loop spans 13 amino acids. The CDR3 DNA reads as TGTGCCAGCAGCTCACTACCCGGACAGCCCCAGCATTTT. Its translation: CASSSLPGQPQHF.

The genes are TRBV24-1 and TRBJ2-3, with D possibly TRBD1 on 6 matching bases. The CDR3 length is 19 residues. The V gene lost 1 base and the J gene lost 4 bases, with 23 bases spanning the gap. The germline gives CDR1 KGHDR, CDR2 SFDVKD. The DNA of the CDR3 is TGTGCCACCAGTGATTTAAGGGACAACCGGGGTCTCTTGGCAGATACGCAGTATTTT. Residues: CATSDLRDNRGLLADTQYF.

This chain links TRBV6-5 with TRBJ2-2; D unclear. Germline lookup yields CDR1 MNHEY and CDR2 SVGAGI. The CDR3 covers 16 residues. V lost 3 bases and J 8 bases, leaving 19 bases between the germline ends. CDR3 nucleotides: TGTGCCAGCAGTTATGTGGGTCAGCTACTCGGGGGGGAGCTGTTTTTT. Translating it yields CASSYVGQLLGGELFF.

The chain employs TRBV20-1 and TRBJ2-1, with D unclear. Deletions cut 6 bases from V and 9 bases from J, with 12 bases between. This CDR3 is 11 amino acids long. Per germline, CDR1 DFQATT and CDR2 SNEGSKA (reference sequence). The CDR3 loop reads CSAPRVAEQFF. The CDR3 nucleotides read TGCAGTGCCCCACGGGTGGCTGAGCAGTTCTTC.

The CDR3 protein is CSATAGTGSNYGYTF. The CDR3 region has the DNA TGCAGTGCTACCGCCGGGACAGGGAGTAACTATGGCTACACCTTC. The genes are TRBV20-1 and TRBJ1-2; 9 positions agree with TRBD1. Looked up from germline, CDR1 is DFQATT and CDR2 is SNEGSKA (reference sequence). CDR3 length equals 15 residues. The V gene end was trimmed by 4 bases and the J gene end by 1 base; junction bases not matched to a gene: 7.

The rearrangement links TRBV9 to TRBJ2-3; the match to TRBD1 covers 8 bases. V lost 4 bases, J lost 2 bases, and 6 bases stayed unmatched. The length of the CDR3 is 15 residues. Looked up from germline, CDR1 is SGDLS and CDR2 is YYNGEE. The CDR3 reads CASSTTTGDTDTQYF. The CDR3 nucleotides read TGTGCCAGCAGCACCACGACAGGGGACACAGATACGCAGTATTTT.

This chain joins TRBV11-2 and TRBJ2-1; D is unclear. The germline CDR1 and CDR2 sequences are SGHAT and FQNNGV. V was trimmed by 9 bases and J by 7 bases, leaving 22 bases between them. The CDR3 is 15 residues long. CDR3 sequence reads: CASTTAKPSLNEQFF. The CDR3 region has the DNA TGTGCCAGTACGACGGCTAAACCCTCCCTGAATGAGCAGTTCTTC.

In its sample, this clonotype was seen a few times. The rearrangement joins TRBV9 to TRBJ1-3; D remains unclear. CDR3 size: 15 residues. Trimming shortened V by 0 bases and J by 4 bases, and 11 bases separated the two germline ends. CDR1 is SGDLS and CDR2 is YYNGEE in the germline V gene. CDR3 sequence: CASSVARTAGNTIYF. For the CDR3, the DNA is TGTGCCAGCAGCGTAGCCAGGACGGCCGGAAACACCATATATTTT.

This clonotype was counted between two and nine times. The chain uses TRBV12-5 and TRBJ1-1; weak D call: TRBD1 (5 bases). With 6 bases removed from V and 5 bases from J, the gap between germline ends came to 22 bases. This CDR3 has 16 residues. Germline CDR1 reads LGHNT; CDR2 reads FRNRAP. The CDR3: CASGGDHEGIETEAFF. CDR3 DNA: TGTGCTAGTGGGGGCGATCACGAGGGGATTGAGACTGAAGCTTTCTTT. The whole variable domain, remainder taken from reference TRBV12-5 and TRBJ1-1, is DARVTQTPRHKVTEMGQEVTMRCQPILGHNTVFWYRQTMMQGLELLAYFRNRAPLDDSGMPKDRFSAEMPDATLATLKIQPSEPRDSAVYFCASGGDHEGIETEAFFGQGTRLTVV.

The genes are TRBV9 and TRBJ2-7; 12 bases are shared with TRBD2. The CDR3 has 15 amino acids. Unmatched junction bases numbered 2, after V lost 2 bases and J lost 2 bases. The V gene's germline CDR1 is SGDLS and CDR2 YYNGEE. In DNA, the CDR3 is TGTGCCAGCAGCGTCACTAGCGGGGGGACCTACGAGCAGTACTTC. It yields the protein CASSVTSGGTYEQYF.

This clonotype was seen more than once but under ten times. The chain combines TRBV5-1 with TRBJ2-7; no clear D gene. The germline V and J ends were trimmed by 2 bases and 2 bases, with 11 bases remaining between them. Germline assignment: CDR1 SGHRS and CDR2 YFSETQ. CDR3 length: 14 residues. As DNA, the CDR3 is TGCGCCAGCAGCTTTGCCCCGGCCGCCTACGAGCAGTACTTC. Translating it yields CASSFAPAAYEQYF.